The next 25 T cell receptor beta chains were all read from a single sample in a study of cytomegalovirus exposure and HLA in healthy donors. Primers: 60 Vbeta forward and 13 Jbeta reverse. This table comes from immunoSEQ multiplex PCR, and its TCRdb copy is limited to in-frame clones, with some not included. The sample contains 100,000 to 120,000 clones, 60% to 80% of which appear only once. The sample was PBMCs. The receptors shown here come from a young man in good health and CMV-seronegative.

This clone was counted once. The genes are TRBV5-1 and TRBJ1-2; TRBD1 matches 9 bases. V shed 0 bases, J shed 6 bases, and the junction held 3 bases outside the gene matches. The length of the CDR3 is 14 residues. CDR1 and CDR2 (germline): SGHRS, YFSETQ. The CDR3 loop reads CASSLGQGVDGYTF. CDR3 nucleotide sequence: TGCGCCAGCAGCTTGGGACAGGGGGTGGATGGCTACACCTTC.

The rearrangement joins TRBV28 to TRBJ2-1; 11 bases are a match to TRBD2. The CDR3 length is 13 residues. CDR1 MDHEN and CDR2 SYDVKM come from the germline V gene. The junction had 7 bases not matched to a gene; V was cut back by 3 bases and J by 15 bases. The CDR3 spells CASSLGLAGGLFF. The CDR3, as DNA: TGTGCCAGCAGTTTGGGGCTAGCGGGAGGACTGTTCTTC.

The chain carries TRBV29-1 and TRBJ1-2, with D maybe TRBD1 (5 bases). Trimming left V 5 bases short and J 7 bases short, with 14 bases between. This CDR3 has 12 residues. In germline, CDR1 is SQVTM, CDR2 ANQGSEA. The CDR3 spells CSVQEGTGGYTF. The CDR3 nucleotides read TGCAGCGTTCAGGAGGGGACGGGTGGCTACACCTTC.

The count of this clone is one. V is TRBV7-9 and J is TRBJ1-2; perhaps TRBD1 as D (5 bases). In germline, CDR1 is SEHNR, CDR2 FQNEAQ (reference sequence). The CDR3 spans 14 residues. V lost 5 bases and J lost 4, with 14 bases in between. As DNA, the CDR3 is TGTGCCAGCAGCCGGGGGGAAGGGATCTATGGCTACACCTTC. This encodes CASSRGEGIYGYTF. Full variable domain (remainder filled in from reference TRBV7-9 and TRBJ1-2): DTGVSQNPRHKITKRGQNVTFRCDPISEHNRLYWYRQTLGQGPEFLTYFQNEAQLEKSRLLSDRFSAERPKGSFSTLEIQRTEQGDSAMYLCASSRGEGIYGYTFGSGTRLTVV.

This clone came up once. J is TRBJ2-5 and V is TRBV2, with D possibly being TRBD1 (5 bases). Trimming removed 2 bases from V and 4 bases from J, with 14 bases in between. Germline loops: CDR1 SNHLY, CDR2 FYNNEI. CDR3 length: 15 amino acids. The CDR3 nucleotides are TGTGCCAGCAGTGAACGGAAAACAGGCGGAGAGACCCAGTACTTC. Its protein is CASSERKTGGETQYF. The full variable domain, completed using reference TRBV2 and TRBJ2-5, is EPEVTQTPSHQVTQMGQEVILRCVPISNHLYFYWYRQILGQKVEFLVSFYNNEISEKSEIFDDQFSVERPDGSNFTLKIRSTKLEDSAMYFCASSERKTGGETQYFGPGTRLLVL.

V usage is TRBV7-2 and J usage is TRBJ2-7, with 7 positions matching TRBD2. The CDR3 covers 16 residues. Trimming removed 1 base from V and 2 bases from J; junction bases left unmatched: 8. Looked up from germline, CDR1 is SGHTA and CDR2 is FQGNSA. DNA for the CDR3: TGTGCCAGCAGCTTAGATGGGGGGGTGGGGGCCTACGAGCAGTACTTC. Translation: CASSLDGGVGAYEQYF.

The rearrangement links TRBV28 to TRBJ2-5; D not resolved. The V end lost 6 bases, the J end lost 5 bases, and 10 bases lay between the germline ends. The CDR3 has 12 residues. Germline lookup yields CDR1 MDHEN and CDR2 SYDVKM. The CDR3 reads CASSRSPETQYF. The CDR3 region has the DNA TGTGCCAGCAGCAGGTCCCCGGAGACCCAGTACTTC.

The chain couples TRBV5-5 to TRBJ2-1; TRBD1 agrees at 9 bases. V was pared by 4 bases and J by 10 bases, with 9 bases of the junction left unmatched. The CDR3 spans 14 residues. CDR1 is SGHKS and CDR2 is YYEKEE in the germline V gene (reference sequence). The CDR3 reads CASSPGTGSAEQFF. The CDR3 region has the DNA TGTGCCAGCAGCCCAGGGACAGGGAGCGCGGAGCAGTTCTTC.

V gene TRBV10-3 combines with J gene TRBJ1-1; perhaps TRBD1 as D (6 bases). Germline V CDR1 and CDR2: ENHRY, SYGVKD. The CDR3 extends over 15 amino acids. V shed 3 bases and J shed 0 bases, with 11 bases lying between them. CDR3 residues: CAISEGGGVNTEAFF. CDR3 DNA sequence: TGTGCCATCAGTGAAGGGGGAGGGGTGAACACTGAAGCTTTCTTT.

The chain has TRBV28 and TRBJ2-1; TRBD1 aligns across 10 bases. Losses at the gene ends were 1 base for V and 5 bases for J; bases not matched to a gene: 5. The germline CDR1 and CDR2 sequences are MDHEN and SYDVKM. The CDR3 is 16 residues long. The CDR3 is CASSLFAGQGNNEQFF. The DNA for the CDR3 is TGTGCCAGCAGTTTATTTGCGGGACAGGGGAACAATGAGCAGTTCTTC.

The genes are TRBV4-1 and TRBJ2-7; tentatively, D is TRBD1 (6 bases). Germline values: CDR1 MGHRA, CDR2 YSYEKL. The CDR3 loop spans 16 amino acids. Trimming removed 2 bases from V and 2 bases from J, with 16 bases in between. The CDR3 DNA reads as TGCGCCAGCAGCCAACCCAAAAGAGGGGGTACCTACGAGCAGTACTTC. This encodes CASSQPKRGGTYEQYF.

J is TRBJ2-3 and V is TRBV18; TRBD2 aligns across 13 bases. Germline lookup yields CDR1 KGHSH and CDR2 LQKENI. The CDR3 is 16 residues long. Trimming at V came to 8 bases and at J to 6 bases, leaving 11 bases not matched to a gene. This CDR3 reads CASKGTSGTLGDTQYF. DNA of the CDR3: TGTGCCAGCAAGGGGACTAGCGGGACCCTTGGCGATACGCAGTATTTT. The full variable domain, in which reference TRBV18 and TRBJ2-3 provide the parts outside the CDR3, is NAGVMQNPRHLVRRRGQEARLRCSPMKGHSHVYWYRQLPEEGLKFMVYLQKENIIDESGMPKERFSAEFPKEGPSILRIQQVVRGDSAAYFCASKGTSGTLGDTQYFGPGTRLTVL.

As regards this clone: The same CDR3 is also encoded by other DNA sequences in this sample. The V and J genes are TRBV5-4 and TRBJ2-3, with 11 positions matching TRBD2. Trimming cost V 4 bases and J 2 bases; bases outside gene matches: 6. CDR1 SGHNT and CDR2 YYREEE come from the germline V gene (reference sequence). CDR3 length: 16 amino acids. CDR3 residues: CASSRGLAGSTDTQYF. For the CDR3, the DNA is TGTGCCAGCAGCCGCGGACTAGCGGGCTCCACAGATACGCAGTATTTT. The full variable domain, its missing parts supplied by reference TRBV5-4 and TRBJ2-3, is ETGVTQSPTHLIKTRGQQVTLRCSSQSGHNTVSWYQQALGQGPQFIFQYYREEENGRGNFPPRFSGLQFPNYSSELNVNALELDDSALYLCASSRGLAGSTDTQYFGPGTRLTVL.

The chain joins TRBV27 to TRBJ1-2, with 7 bases identical to TRBD1. V was pared by 7 bases and J by 8 bases, with 10 bases of the junction left unmatched. The CDR3 is made up of 13 amino acids. Germline CDR1 reads MNHEY; CDR2 reads SMNVEV (reference sequence). Here the CDR3 DNA reads TGTGCCAGCACTGACAGGGTGGGAGGAGGCTACACCTTC. Encoded protein: CASTDRVGGGYTF.

A note on this clone: Other DNA sequences from this sample encode an identical CDR3 as well. This rearrangement joins TRBV19 to TRBJ1-3; the D gene is possibly TRBD1 (5 bases). V lost 9 bases, J lost 8 bases, and 17 bases lay in between. Germline CDR1 and CDR2: LNHDA and SQIVND (reference sequence). The CDR3 covers 13 residues. The CDR3 protein is CASNGGTLYTIYF. The CDR3 DNA is TGTGCCAGCAATGGAGGGACTTTATACACCATATATTTT.

The rearrangement links TRBV4-2 to TRBJ1-1, with a tentative D call TRBD1 (5 bases). The length of the CDR3 is 14 residues. CDR1 is LGHNA, CDR2 YNFKEQ, per germline. V gave up 4 bases and J gave up 6 bases, with 15 bases separating them. The CDR3 reads CASSRAGGVAEAFF. Written as DNA, the CDR3 is TGTGCCAGCAGCCGAGCGGGGGGTGTAGCTGAAGCTTTCTTT.

The chain uses TRBV30 and TRBJ2-7, with D tentatively TRBD1 (6 bases). The CDR3 is 15 amino acids. Trimming took off 4 bases at V and 0 bases at J, with 16 bases between the two ends. CDR1 is GTSNPN, CDR2 SVGIG, per germline (reference sequence). CDR3 region: CAWTPGPGASYEQYF. CDR3 sequence (DNA): TGTGCCTGGACCCCGGGGCCAGGGGCCTCCTACGAGCAGTACTTC.

This clone appeared once. V usage is TRBV30 and J usage is TRBJ2-5, with TRBD2 as a possible D gene (6 bases). This CDR3 is built from 13 residues. Deletions cut 1 base from V and 4 bases from J, with 10 bases between. CDR1 and CDR2 from the germline V gene are GTSNPN and SVGIG (reference sequence). In DNA form, the CDR3 reads TGTGCCTGGAGTGGCGGGACGGGAGAGACCCAGTACTTC. This sequence encodes CAWSGGTGETQYF.

The chain uses TRBV7-2 and TRBJ2-7; 15 bases align to TRBD2. Germline V gene data show CDR1 as SGHTA and CDR2 as FQGNSA. CDR3 size: 18 residues. V dropped 5 bases and J dropped 0; count of bases not matched to a gene: 8. Here the CDR3 DNA reads TGTGCCAGCAGCCTGGGACTAGCGGGAGGAGACCCCTCCTACGAGCAGTACTTC. Translation gives CASSLGLAGGDPSYEQYF.

The J gene is TRBJ2-5, the V gene TRBV30, with 7 positions matching TRBD2. CDR3 length equals 16 residues. Germline V lookup: CDR1 GTSNPN, CDR2 SVGIG (reference sequence). J gave up 2 bases and V 0 bases, and 9 bases lay outside the gene matches. The CDR3 region is CAWSVGRLAVQETQYF. Written as DNA, the CDR3 is TGTGCCTGGAGTGTAGGGAGGCTAGCGGTACAAGAGACCCAGTACTTC.

The chain recombines TRBV15 with TRBJ2-5; 13 nucleotides align to TRBD2. J was trimmed by 4 bases and V by 5 bases; bases with no gene match: 7. The CDR3 extends over 16 amino acids. Germline V gene lookup returns CDR1 LNHNV and CDR2 YYDKDF (reference sequence). CDR3 sequence (DNA): TGTGCCACCAGCCGGACTAGCGGGAGAGGGGGAGAGACCCAGTACTTC. This encodes CATSRTSGRGGETQYF.

A few counts support this clone. Written as DNA, the CDR3 is TGCAGCGCCGGGGCGGGGGACACTGAAGCTTTCTTT. This encodes CSAGAGDTEAFF. V and J are TRBV29-1 and TRBJ1-1, with D maybe TRBD1 (5 bases). The CDR3 consists of 12 residues. Looked up from germline, CDR1 is SQVTM and CDR2 is ANQGSEA. V was pared by 7 bases and J by 3 bases, with 12 bases between.

The chain has TRBV18 and TRBJ2-6; 8 positions agree with TRBD2. This CDR3 spans 19 amino acids. Germline V gene sequence: CDR1 KGHSH, CDR2 LQKENI. Trimming removed 3 bases from V and 1 base from J; junction bases left unmatched: 11. CDR3 coding DNA: TGTGCCAGCTCACCCCCCCCAGGGGCGGGAGGATCTGGGGCCAACGTCCTGACTTTC. Translating it yields CASSPPPGAGGSGANVLTF.

The chain uses TRBV11-2 and TRBJ1-4; D not certain. The germline V gene has CDR1 SGHAT and CDR2 FQNNGV. V lost 3 bases to trimming and J lost 8 bases, with 10 bases between them. CDR3 length: 13 residues. CDR3 residues: CASSLAGTEKLFF. DNA for the CDR3: TGTGCCAGCAGCTTGGCAGGAACCGAAAAACTGTTTTTT.

This clone was seen more than once but under ten times. The gene calls are TRBV5-1 and TRBJ1-4; D may be TRBD1 (5 bases). V lost 0 bases to trimming and J lost 10 bases, with 16 bases between them. The CDR3 totals 15 residues. In germline, CDR1 is SGHRS, CDR2 YFSETQ. The CDR3 protein is CASSLEVGQGGKLFF. DNA of the CDR3: TGCGCCAGCAGCTTGGAGGTAGGGCAGGGAGGAAAACTGTTTTTT.